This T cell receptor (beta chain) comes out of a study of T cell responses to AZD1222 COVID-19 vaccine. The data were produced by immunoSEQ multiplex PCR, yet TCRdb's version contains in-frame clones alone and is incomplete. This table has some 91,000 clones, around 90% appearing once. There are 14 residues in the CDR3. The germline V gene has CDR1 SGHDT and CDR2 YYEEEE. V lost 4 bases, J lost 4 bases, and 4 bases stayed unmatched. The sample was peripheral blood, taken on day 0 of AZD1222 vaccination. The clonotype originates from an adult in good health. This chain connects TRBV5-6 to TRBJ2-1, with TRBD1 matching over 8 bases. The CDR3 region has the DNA TGTGCCAGCAGCACCCGGGACAGGTACAATGAGCAGTTCTTC. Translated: CASSTRDRYNEQFF.